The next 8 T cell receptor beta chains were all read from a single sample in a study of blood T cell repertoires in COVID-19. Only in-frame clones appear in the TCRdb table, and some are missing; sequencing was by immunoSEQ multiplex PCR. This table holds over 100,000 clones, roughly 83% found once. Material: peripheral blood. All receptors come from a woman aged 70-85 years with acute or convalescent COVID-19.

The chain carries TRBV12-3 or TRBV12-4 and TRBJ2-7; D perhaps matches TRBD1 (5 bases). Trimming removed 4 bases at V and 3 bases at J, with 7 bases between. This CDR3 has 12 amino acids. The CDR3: CASSSQGYEQYF. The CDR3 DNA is TGTGCCAGCAGTTCCCAGGGCTACGAGCAGTACTTC.

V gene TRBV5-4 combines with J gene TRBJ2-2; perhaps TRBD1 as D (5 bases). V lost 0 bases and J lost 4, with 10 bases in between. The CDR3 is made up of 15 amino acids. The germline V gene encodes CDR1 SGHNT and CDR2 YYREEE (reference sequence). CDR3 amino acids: CASSLAGLTTGELFF. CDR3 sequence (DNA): TGTGCCAGCAGCTTGGCAGGGTTAACCACCGGGGAGCTGTTTTTT.

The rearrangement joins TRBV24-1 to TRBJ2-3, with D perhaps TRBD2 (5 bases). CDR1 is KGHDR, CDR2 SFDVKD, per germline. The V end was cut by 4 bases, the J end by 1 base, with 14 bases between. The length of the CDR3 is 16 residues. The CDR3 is CATSDPTRMGTDTQYF. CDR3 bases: TGTGCCACCAGTGACCCTACTAGAATGGGCACAGATACGCAGTATTTT.

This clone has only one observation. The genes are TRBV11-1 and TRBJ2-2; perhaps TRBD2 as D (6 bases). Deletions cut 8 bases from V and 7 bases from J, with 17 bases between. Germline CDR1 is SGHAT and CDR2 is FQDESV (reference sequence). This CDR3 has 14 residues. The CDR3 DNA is TGTGCCAGCCGTGGCCGGAGGGGTGGCGGGGAGCTGTTTTTT. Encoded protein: CASRGRRGGGELFF. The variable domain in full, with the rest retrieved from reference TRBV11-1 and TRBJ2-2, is EAEVAQSPRYKITEKSQAVAFWCDPISGHATLYWYRQILGQGPELLVQFQDESVVDDSQLPKDRFSAERLKGVDSTLKIQPAELGDSAMYLCASRGRRGGGELFFGEGSRLTVL.

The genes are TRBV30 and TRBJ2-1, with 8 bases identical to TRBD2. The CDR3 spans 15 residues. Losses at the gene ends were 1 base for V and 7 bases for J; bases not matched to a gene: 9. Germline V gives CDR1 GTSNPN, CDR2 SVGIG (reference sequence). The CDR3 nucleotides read TGTGCCTGGAGTGCCCTTCGCGGGAGGTTGAATGAGCAGTTCTTC. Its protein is CAWSALRGRLNEQFF. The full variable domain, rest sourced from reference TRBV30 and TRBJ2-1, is SQTIHQWPATLVQPVGSPLSLECTVEGTSNPNLYWYRQAAGRGLQLLFYSVGIGQISSEVPQNLSASRPQDRQFILSSKKLLLSDSGFYLCAWSALRGRLNEQFFGPGTRLTVL.

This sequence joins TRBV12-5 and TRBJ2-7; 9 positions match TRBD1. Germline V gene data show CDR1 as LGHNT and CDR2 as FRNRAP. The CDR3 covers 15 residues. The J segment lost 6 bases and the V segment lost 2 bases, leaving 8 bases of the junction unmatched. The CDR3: CASGLLGQGRSEQYF. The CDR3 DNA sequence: TGTGCTAGTGGTTTGCTGGGACAGGGAAGGAGCGAGCAGTACTTC.

The CDR3 DNA follows: TGTGCCAGCTCACCTTCGCTTCCGGGACTGCTATCTGGAAACACCATATATTTT. It codes for CASSPSLPGLLSGNTIYF. The chain links TRBV18 to TRBJ1-3; D possibly corresponds to TRBD1 (5 bases). CDR1 and CDR2 (germline): KGHSH, LQKENI. Trimming stripped 3 bases from V and 1 base from J, with 19 bases between. The CDR3 spans 18 residues.

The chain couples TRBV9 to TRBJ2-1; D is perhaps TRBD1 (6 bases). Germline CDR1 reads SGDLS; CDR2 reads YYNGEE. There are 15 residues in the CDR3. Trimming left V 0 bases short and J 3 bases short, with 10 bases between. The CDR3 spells CASSVVGTNYNEQFF. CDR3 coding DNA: TGTGCCAGCAGCGTAGTAGGGACAAACTACAATGAGCAGTTCTTC.